A selection of T cell receptor beta chains follows, all from one sample in a study of blood T cells in healthy people across ages. In TCRdb, the 5' RACE reads were re-called with MiXCR into one record per CDR3 protein. This sample has 1.5 million or so distinct CDR3 sequences; around 42% occur once, and the top ten carry approximately 7.9%. Sequenced material: blood. These receptors were taken from a woman between 18 and 29 years old in good health. The CDR3 runs from the conserved cysteine through the conserved F or W. The D gene is left open where the match is weak. Rows give clone size only sometimes, using once, few, many, or a class for an expanded clone.

j_gene,abundance,d_gene,v_gene,CDR3aa,CDR3nt
TRBJ2-7,-,TRBD1,TRBV7-9,CASSPQLGTGLYEQYF,TGTGCCAGCAGCCCCCAACTCGGGACAGGGCTCTACGAGCAGTACTTC
TRBJ2-3,few,-,TRBV28,CASSFSGGTSTDTQYF,TGTGCCAGCAGTTTCAGTGGGGGAACTAGCACAGATACGCAGTATTTT
TRBJ2-7,-,TRBD2,TRBV11-2,CASTTLLAGLSEQYF,TGTGCCAGCACCACATTACTAGCGGGGCTGAGCGAGCAGTACTTC
TRBJ2-7,many,-,TRBV4-1,CASSHGEDYEQYF,TGCGCCAGCAGCCATGGGGAGGATTACGAGCAGTACTTC
TRBJ2-1,-,TRBD2,TRBV20-1,CSASGTSGNYNEQFF,TGCAGTGCTTCCGGGACTAGCGGGAACTACAATGAGCAGTTCTTC
TRBJ1-2,few,TRBD1,TRBV15,CATSSDRGPNYGYTF,TGTGCCACCAGCAGTGACAGGGGCCCCAACTATGGCTACACCTTC
TRBJ2-5,once,TRBD2,TRBV28,CASGGLADQETQYF,TGTGCCAGCGGGGGACTAGCGGACCAAGAGACCCAGTACTTC
TRBJ1-1,-,TRBD1,TRBV2,CASRPTGGTEAFF,TGTGCCAGCAGGCCTACAGGGGGCACTGAAGCTTTCTTT
TRBJ2-3,few,-,TRBV7-9,CASSLATVFGTDTQYF,TGTGCCAGCAGCTTGGCGACAGTGTTTGGCACAGATACGCAGTATTTT
TRBJ1-1,-,TRBD1,TRBV18,CASSSDRGMNTEAFF,TGTGCCAGCTCATCCGACAGGGGAATGAACACTGAAGCTTTCTTT
TRBJ2-2,few,-,TRBV4-1,CASSRPNTGELFF,TGTGCCAGCAGCCGGCCCAACACCGGGGAGCTGTTTTTT
TRBJ2-1,-,TRBD2,TRBV12-5,CASGLVPSGPPNEQFF,TGTGCTAGTGGTTTGGTCCCTAGCGGGCCCCCCAATGAGCAGTTCTTC
TRBJ2-3,once,TRBD1,TRBV29-1,CSVEKTGGPTDTQYF,TGCAGCGTTGAAAAGACAGGGGGCCCCACAGATACGCAGTATTTT
TRBJ2-7,-,TRBD2,TRBV5-6,CASILPVLAGSGNEQYF,TGTGCCAGCATCCTCCCGGTGTTAGCGGGATCAGGCAACGAGCAGTACTTC
TRBJ1-2,-,-,TRBV28,CASSSIAQPGNYGYTF,TGTGCCAGCAGTTCAATCGCACAGCCGGGTAACTATGGCTACACCTTC
TRBJ2-7,few,TRBD1,TRBV6-6,CASSPGQVNEQYF,TGTGCCAGCTCTCCGGGACAGGTGAACGAGCAGTACTTC
TRBJ1-6,-,-,TRBV6-6,CASSSAIRDSHPHF,TGTGCCAGCAGTTCCGCGATCCGGGATTCACACCCCCACTTT
TRBJ2-3,-,TRBD2,TRBV7-9,CAGELAGVTDTQYF,TGTGCCGGAGAACTAGCGGGGGTCACAGATACGCAGTATTTT
TRBJ1-2,-,TRBD1,TRBV2,CASSAGGGGYTF,TGTGCCAGCAGTGCAGGGGGCGGCGGCTACACCTTC
TRBJ2-3,-,TRBD2,TRBV11-2,CASSLEARGSTDTQYF,TGTGCCAGCAGCTTAGAAGCGCGGGGGAGCACAGATACGCAGTATTTT
TRBJ1-3,few,-,TRBV5-1,CASRQDGDSGNTIYF,TGCGCCAGCAGACAAGACGGGGACTCTGGAAACACCATATATTTT
TRBJ2-7,few,-,TRBV7-2,CASSLGGQGATYEQYF,TGTGCCAGCAGCTTGGGGGGGCAGGGAGCTACCTACGAGCAGTACTTC
TRBJ1-2,few,-,TRBV30,CAWSADSANYGYTF,TGTGCCTGGAGTGCTGACAGCGCTAACTATGGCTACACCTTC
TRBJ2-7,few,-,TRBV12-3/TRBV12-4,CASRSGVNSYEQYF,TGTGCCAGCAGGTCCGGGGTGAATTCCTACGAGCAGTACTTC
TRBJ2-1,few,-,TRBV5-1,CASLLQFF,TGCGCCAGCCTTCTCCAGTTCTTC
TRBJ1-2,-,-,TRBV5-1,CASSSPTTGYNHGYTF,TGCGCCAGCAGCTCTCCTACAACAGGATATAACCATGGCTACACCTTC
TRBJ1-1,-,TRBD1,TRBV7-9,CASSFGTVEAFF,TGTGCCAGCAGCTTTGGGACAGTAGAAGCTTTCTTT
TRBJ1-4,few,TRBD1,TRBV27,CASSTGQLRGEKLFF,TGTGCCAGCAGTACGGGACAGCTAAGGGGAGAAAAACTGTTTTTT
TRBJ2-1,many,TRBD1,TRBV10-2,CASIPDRDNEQFF,TGCGCCAGCATTCCAGACAGGGACAATGAGCAGTTCTTC
TRBJ1-2,few,-,TRBV7-3,CASSLTPDTAAYGYTF,TGTGCCAGCAGCTTAACCCCTGATACCGCGGCCTATGGCTACACCTTC
TRBJ1-1,-,-,TRBV6-6,CATANQGHRGEAFF,TGTGCCACGGCGAATCAGGGCCACCGGGGTGAAGCTTTCTTT
TRBJ1-2,-,-,TRBV7-2,CASSLALAGNNYGYTF,TGTGCCAGCAGCTTAGCGTTGGCAGGAAACAACTATGGCTACACCTTC
TRBJ2-5,-,TRBD1,TRBV20-1,CSARGQGRQYF,TGCAGTGCTAGGGGACAGGGACGGCAGTACTTC
TRBJ2-7,-,-,TRBV20-1,CSARPYASPPEQYF,TGCAGTGCTAGACCCTACGCGAGCCCCCCCGAGCAGTACTTC
TRBJ2-3,-,TRBD2,TRBV4-2,CASGTSGRAPDTQYF,TGTGCCAGCGGAACTAGCGGGAGGGCCCCAGATACGCAGTATTTT
TRBJ1-2,few,-,TRBV12-3/TRBV12-4,CASSTDPGYYGYTF,TGTGCCAGCAGTACCGATCCAGGTTACTATGGCTACACCTTC
TRBJ2-1,-,TRBD2,TRBV2,CASMREGSDEQFF,TGTGCCAGCATGAGGGAGGGATCGGATGAGCAGTTCTTC
TRBJ2-3,-,-,TRBV5-1,CASTSPSGSTDTQYF,TGCGCCAGCACCAGTCCCTCGGGGTCAACAGATACGCAGTATTTT
TRBJ1-2,-,-,TRBV12-3/TRBV12-4,CASSIQFNYGYTF,TGTGCCAGCAGTATTCAGTTTAACTATGGCTACACCTTC
TRBJ2-2,few,-,TRBV20-1,CSALRTDTGELFF,TGCAGTGCTCTGAGGACGGACACCGGGGAGCTGTTTTTT
TRBJ2-1,-,-,TRBV19,CASSRAVGYNEQFF,TGTGCCAGTAGTAGGGCGGTAGGGTACAATGAGCAGTTCTTC
TRBJ2-4,-,TRBD1,TRBV10-3,CAIREGGASKNIQYF,TGTGCCATCAGAGAAGGGGGCGCATCCAAAAACATTCAGTACTTC
TRBJ2-1,-,TRBD1,TRBV6-5,CASSYEQGAPSYDEQFF,TGTGCCAGCAGTTATGAGCAGGGGGCCCCAAGTTACGATGAGCAGTTCTTC
TRBJ2-5,-,-,TRBV15,CATLTSGNNEQYF,TGTGCCACCCTAACCTCAGGCAACAATGAGCAGTACTTC
TRBJ2-7,-,TRBD1,TRBV7-9,CASSIKTGAEQYF,TGTGCCAGCAGCATCAAAACAGGGGCCGAGCAGTACTTC
TRBJ2-5,-,-,TRBV20-1,CSARDQDPRETQYF,TGCAGTGCTAGAGATCAGGACCCCAGAGAGACCCAGTACTTC